These 25 T cell receptor beta chains were sequenced from one sample in a study of T-cell reconstitution after alpha-beta-depleted transplantation in children (dated by TCRdb to the mid-2010s). The library was obtained by PCR. The data were produced on an Illumina HiSeq 2500. To normalize quantification of the TCRbeta repertoire, the TCR libraries were built with molecular barcoding that relied on unique molecular identifiers. Using fastp trimming at Q25 and MiXCR clonotype assembly, TCRdb reanalyzed the public sequencing data and kept in-frame beta chains. CDR3 protein sequences are deduplicated, and each keeps its most common genes and DNA. The sample profile shows a few hundred thousand distinct CDR3 sequences; around 16% of them were found once. The ten largest make up around 30% of the sample. The treatment or condition label, read with the paper, signifies: allogeneic hematopoietic cell transplantation with graft depleted of TCRalphabeta T cells and CD19 B cells.

Material: PBMCs, mostly from graft donor cells, obtained 360 days after TCRalphabeta/CD19-depleted stem cell transplant. The receptors stem from a boy in the first two years of life who had a stem cell transplant for Wiskott-Aldrich syndrome, so the T cells may come from the graft donor.

This clonotype appeared a few times. This chain uses TRBV7-2 with TRBJ2-5; 11 nucleotides agree with TRBD2. V dropped 3 bases and J dropped 6; count of bases not matched to a gene: 15. The CDR3 consists of 18 residues. Germline-derived CDR1 and CDR2 are SGHTA and FQGNSA. CDR3 nucleotide sequence: TGTGCCAGCAGCTTTGGGCTAGCGGGAGGTGGGCCTTCGAAGACCCAGTACTTC. Translating gives CASSFGLAGGGPSKTQYF.

This clonotype was observed many times. The V gene is TRBV5-1, the J gene TRBJ2-7, with TRBD1 identical over 10 bases. Losses at the gene ends were 5 bases for V and 2 bases for J; bases not matched to a gene: 1. The CDR3 is 13 residues long. Germline lookup yields CDR1 SGHRS and CDR2 YFSETQ. The CDR3 region is CASRGTGAYEQYF. The DNA of the CDR3 is TGCGCCAGCAGGGGGACAGGGGCCTACGAGCAGTACTTC.

This clonotype was picked up a small number of times. The chain carries TRBV28 and TRBJ2-5; 7 bases map to TRBD1. CDR3 length: 12 amino acids. V was pared by 5 bases and J by 6 bases, with 3 bases of the junction left unmatched. Germline CDR1 MDHEN, CDR2 SYDVKM. The CDR3 here is CASSEQGKTQYF. Here the CDR3 DNA reads TGTGCCAGCAGTGAACAGGGGAAGACCCAGTACTTC.

The chain employs TRBV25-1 and TRBJ2-3; 9 positions match TRBD2. Losses at the gene ends were 7 bases for V and 5 bases for J; bases not matched to a gene: 10. The CDR3 is 15 residues long. Germline CDR1 is MGHDK and CDR2 is SYGVNS. This CDR3 reads CASNSGGSLGDTQYF. CDR3 nucleotide sequence: TGTGCCAGCAATAGCGGGGGATCTTTAGGAGATACGCAGTATTTT.

In its sample, this clonotype was seen a few times. The V and J genes are TRBV10-3 and TRBJ2-5; 9 nucleotides line up with TRBD2. V shed 2 bases and J 0 bases; nucleotides not matched to a gene: 1. The CDR3 sequence is 15 residues long. Germline V gene lookup returns CDR1 ENHRY and CDR2 SYGVKD. CDR3 nucleotides: TGTGCCATCAGTGAGGGCGGGAGGGACCAAGAGACCCAGTACTTC. Translating gives CAISEGGRDQETQYF.

V and J are TRBV12-3 or TRBV12-4 and TRBJ2-4, with D hard to call. V lost 4 bases to trimming and J lost 1 base, with 11 bases between them. There are 15 residues in the CDR3. CDR3: CASSYLPGAKNIQYF. The CDR3, as DNA: TGTGCCAGCAGTTACCTGCCTGGGGCCAAAAACATTCAGTACTTC.

This rearrangement joins TRBV24-1 to TRBJ2-7; 9 bases line up with TRBD1. CDR1 KGHDR and CDR2 SFDVKD come from the germline V gene. Trimming at V came to 5 bases and at J to 2 bases, leaving 15 bases not matched to a gene. The CDR3 is 18 amino acids. The CDR3 protein is CATSGPPFRQGDTYEQYF. DNA of the CDR3: TGTGCCACCAGTGGACCGCCTTTTCGACAGGGGGACACCTACGAGCAGTACTTC.

A few counts support this clonotype. This chain links TRBV6-2 or TRBV6-3 with TRBJ2-1, with 7 bases fitting TRBD1. After removal of 6 bases from V and 7 bases from J, the junction contained 12 bases not matched to a gene. This CDR3 region has 15 residues. CDR1 and CDR2 from the germline V gene are MNHEY and SVGEGT. The CDR3 spells CASRPTGARLNEQFF. CDR3 bases: TGTGCCAGCAGACCTACAGGGGCCCGCTTGAATGAGCAGTTCTTC.

This clonotype was picked up a small number of times. J is TRBJ1-2 and V is TRBV20-1, with D unclear. This CDR3 region has 15 residues. From germline, CDR1 is DFQATT and CDR2 SNEGSKA (reference sequence). V was trimmed by 0 bases and J by 5 bases, leaving 16 bases between them. DNA for the CDR3: TGCAGTGCTAGAGATCCCCAGGCGAAAAAGTATGGCTACACCTTC. Residues: CSARDPQAKKYGYTF.

J is TRBJ2-7 and V is TRBV7-9, with D perhaps TRBD2 (5 bases). Deletions cut 1 base from V and 0 bases from J, with 13 bases between. The germline gives CDR1 SEHNR, CDR2 FQNEAQ (reference sequence). The CDR3 covers 16 residues. In DNA form, the CDR3 reads TGTGCCAGCAGCTTAGATCGAGCGGTTAGCTCCTACGAGCAGTACTTC. Its protein product is CASSLDRAVSSYEQYF.

The genes are TRBV5-1 and TRBJ2-1, with 12 bases lining up with TRBD2. Germline V gene sequence: CDR1 SGHRS, CDR2 YFSETQ. With V trimmed by 4 bases and J by 10 bases, 9 bases remained unmatched. CDR3 size: 15 residues. CDR3 loop: CASSTGLAGTFEQFF. CDR3 DNA sequence: TGCGCCAGCAGCACCGGACTAGCGGGGACCTTCGAGCAGTTCTTC. The variable domain in full, completed from reference TRBV5-1 and TRBJ2-1, reads KAGVTQTPRYLIKTRGQQVTLSCSPISGHRSVSWYQQTPGQGLQFLFEYFSETQRNKGNFPGRFSGRQFSNSRSEMNVSTLELGDSALYLCASSTGLAGTFEQFFGPGTRLTVL.

This clonotype was counted between two and nine times. The chain is built from TRBV11-2 and TRBJ2-7, with D possibly matching TRBD2 (6 bases). There are 16 residues in the CDR3. V lost 1 base and J lost 0, with 13 bases in between. In germline, CDR1 is SGHAT, CDR2 FQNNGV. The CDR3 spells CASSLVLARGSYEQYF. CDR3 coding DNA: TGTGCCAGCAGCTTAGTTTTAGCGCGGGGCTCCTACGAGCAGTACTTC.

The chain joins TRBV10-3 to TRBJ2-3, with D possibly matching TRBD2 (6 bases). The CDR3 is 15 amino acids. Trimming removed 5 bases at V and 2 bases at J, with 14 bases between. Germline assignment: CDR1 ENHRY and CDR2 SYGVKD. The CDR3 loop reads CAISFVWGLTDTQYF. CDR3 coding DNA: TGTGCCATCAGTTTTGTTTGGGGACTCACAGATACGCAGTATTTT.

In its sample, this clonotype was seen many times. This chain links TRBV21-1 with TRBJ2-5; the table's D call TRBD2 went unverified against the DNA. TRBV21-1 is an annotated pseudogene. There are 14 residues in the CDR3. The CDR3 coding sequence is TGTGCCAGCAGCAAGTTAGGGCCCCAAGAGACCCAGTACTTC. Its protein product is CASSKLGPQETQYF.

This chain joins TRBV29-1 and TRBJ1-2; D is unclear. Germline V CDR1 and CDR2: SQVTM, ANQGSEA. V shed 4 bases and J shed 5 bases, with 8 bases lying between them. The CDR3 extends over 11 amino acids. The CDR3 is CSVGWRYGYTF. DNA for the CDR3: TGCAGCGTTGGGTGGCGGTATGGCTACACCTTC.

The chain joins TRBV10-3 to TRBJ2-6; 7 nucleotides align to TRBD1. CDR1 ENHRY and CDR2 SYGVKD come from the germline V gene. After removal of 6 bases from V and 0 bases from J, the junction contained 8 bases not matched to a gene. The CDR3 is 17 amino acids. The CDR3 sequence is CAISASGQRSGANVLTF. The CDR3 DNA follows: TGTGCCATCAGCGCATCGGGACAGCGCTCTGGGGCCAACGTCCTGACTTTC.

The chain employs TRBV18 and TRBJ2-5, with D possibly matching TRBD2 (6 bases). In germline, CDR1 is KGHSH, CDR2 LQKENI. The length of the CDR3 is 14 residues. V shed 3 bases and J shed 4 bases, with 12 bases lying between them. The CDR3 region is CASSPFGGGETQYF. Written as DNA, the CDR3 is TGTGCCAGCTCACCGTTCGGGGGTGGAGAGACCCAGTACTTC.

This clonotype was seen a handful of times. This sequence joins TRBV2 and TRBJ2-7; 7 nucleotides align to TRBD1. V was pared by 4 bases and J by 1 base, with 7 bases of the junction left unmatched. The CDR3 totals 15 residues. Germline V gene data show CDR1 as SNHLY and CDR2 as FYNNEI. This CDR3 reads CASSGKGAGSYEQYF. Here the CDR3 DNA reads TGTGCCAGCAGTGGTAAGGGGGCTGGGTCCTACGAGCAGTACTTC.

This clonotype was detected a few times. The rearrangement uses TRBV10-3 and TRBJ2-7; 9 bases fit TRBD1. The V segment lost 7 bases and the J segment 6 bases; nucleotides outside the gene matches: 10. In germline, CDR1 is ENHRY, CDR2 SYGVKD. This CDR3 has 14 residues. The chain's CDR3 is CAITSRDREIEQYF. DNA for the CDR3: TGTGCCATCACCTCCCGGGACAGGGAAATCGAGCAGTACTTC.

As for this clonotype: This clone may be a read error of a much larger clone one base away. The rearrangement uses TRBV25-1 and TRBJ2-2, with D unclear. The CDR3 sequence is 12 residues long. V was clipped by 4 bases and J by 7 bases, with 7 bases between them. Germline CDR1 reads MGHDK; CDR2 reads SYGVNS. CDR3 sequence: CASSVWGGELFF. For the CDR3, the DNA is TGTGCCAGCAGTGTTTGGGGCGGGGAGCTGTTTTTT.

This clonotype was picked up a small number of times. V is TRBV12-3 or TRBV12-4 and J is TRBJ2-7, with D possibly matching TRBD1 (7 bases). This CDR3 has 13 amino acids. V lost 8 bases and J 6 bases, leaving 17 bases between the germline ends. The CDR3 is CASSRGARIEQYF. In nucleotides, the CDR3 is TGTGCCAGCTCCAGGGGGGCTAGGATCGAGCAGTACTTC.

This clonotype occurred many times. V is TRBV2 and J is TRBJ2-3; D remains unclear. CDR1 is SNHLY and CDR2 is FYNNEI in the germline V gene. Trimming removed 7 bases from V and 5 bases from J, with 4 bases in between. The CDR3 totals 10 residues. The chain's CDR3 is CASNGDTQYF. The DNA for the CDR3 is TGTGCCAGCAATGGAGATACGCAGTATTTT.

This clonotype was recorded a few times. J is TRBJ2-2 and V is TRBV5-5; D gene unclear. This CDR3 is 12 amino acids long. From germline, CDR1 is SGHKS and CDR2 YYEKEE (reference sequence). Between the trimmed V and J ends, which lost 3 bases and 6 bases, there was a span of 6 bases. CDR3 coding DNA: TGTGCCAGCAGCTCAGTCTCCGGGGAGCTGTTTTTT. It specifies CASSSVSGELFF.

The chain joins TRBV27 to TRBJ2-5, with D perhaps matching TRBD1 (7 bases). V lost 4 bases and J 8 bases, leaving 11 bases between the germline ends. The germline CDR1 and CDR2 sequences are MNHEY and SMNVEV (reference sequence). There are 12 residues in the CDR3. CDR3 in amino acids: CASSSGGLTQYF. The CDR3 coding sequence is TGTGCCAGCAGTTCAGGGGGACTCACCCAGTACTTC.

V gene TRBV20-1 combines with J gene TRBJ1-2; no firm D call. Trimming removed 5 bases at V and 7 bases at J, with 5 bases between. The CDR3 spans 9 residues. Germline V gives CDR1 DFQATT, CDR2 SNEGSKA (reference sequence). CDR3: CSAPSGYTF. The DNA of the CDR3 is TGCAGTGCTCCAAGTGGCTACACCTTC.